A single sample gave rise to the 12 T cell receptor beta chains below, sequenced in a study of early T cells in non-severe SARS-CoV-2 infection. TCRdb independently ran MiXCR on the 5' RACE reads; one entry per CDR3 protein. Here the sample spans around 62,000 distinct CDR3 sequences, 4.9% being singletons. The specimen sequenced was whole blood. These receptors were obtained from an adult who was a healthcare worker with PCR-confirmed SARS-CoV-2 infection or an uninfected control (not recorded which).

This clonotype has at least ten counts. V is TRBV10-1 and J is TRBJ1-2; TRBD1 agrees at 8 bases. Germline-derived CDR1 and CDR2 are WNHNN and SYGVQD (reference sequence). The CDR3 extends over 15 amino acids. V shed 3 bases, J shed 4 bases, and the junction held 7 bases outside the gene matches. The CDR3 here is CASSDPGQGSYGYTF. CDR3 nucleotide sequence: TGCGCCAGCAGTGACCCTGGACAGGGATCCTATGGCTACACCTTC.

At least ten counts were recorded for this clonotype. The V gene is TRBV20-1, the J gene TRBJ2-1, with D unresolved. V was trimmed by 0 bases and J by 0 bases, leaving 12 bases between them. The CDR3 has 16 amino acids. Germline V gene sequence: CDR1 DFQATT, CDR2 SNEGSKA (reference sequence). CDR3: CSARDPRRSSYNEQFF. Here the CDR3 DNA reads TGCAGTGCTAGAGATCCTCGGCGGAGCTCCTACAATGAGCAGTTCTTC.

The rearrangement joins TRBV27 to TRBJ1-2; D is unresolved. With 5 bases removed from V and 2 bases from J, the gap between germline ends came to 12 bases. The CDR3 has 14 residues. Germline-derived CDR1 and CDR2 are MNHEY and SMNVEV (reference sequence). The CDR3 is CASSPRTANYGYTF. In DNA, the CDR3 is TGTGCCAGCAGTCCCCGGACCGCCAACTATGGCTACACCTTC.

V usage is TRBV2 and J usage is TRBJ2-1; 9 positions match TRBD2. The CDR3 runs to 15 residues. Germline-derived CDR1 and CDR2 are SNHLY and FYNNEI. Trimming took 1 base from V and 5 from J; bases not matched to a gene: 3. CDR3 in DNA: TGTGCCAGCAGTGAAGTTGGGACTAGCCACAATGAGCAGTTCTTC. Translating gives CASSEVGTSHNEQFF.

A few counts support this clonotype. The genes are TRBV4-3 and TRBJ2-1, with D unclear. Germline loops: CDR1 LGHNA, CDR2 YSLEER. Trimming removed 4 bases from V and 4 bases from J, with 14 bases in between. This CDR3 region has 15 residues. The CDR3 is CASSPMLAVYNEQFF. The CDR3 DNA follows: TGCGCCAGCAGCCCCATGTTAGCCGTATACAATGAGCAGTTCTTC.

With regard to this clonotype: This may come from a read error, since a much larger clone is one base off. The CDR3 sequence is CASSYGTGSHKQYF. CDR3 nucleotide sequence: TGTGCCAGCAGTTACGGGACAGGGAGCCACAAGCAGTACTTC. The rearrangement joins TRBV6-5 to TRBJ2-7, with 9 bases aligning to TRBD1. Germline V lookup: CDR1 MNHEY, CDR2 SVGAGI. The J segment lost 8 bases and the V segment lost 2 bases, leaving 7 bases of the junction unmatched. The CDR3 loop spans 14 amino acids.

This clonotype has more than one count but fewer than ten. The gene calls are TRBV29-1 and TRBJ1-4, with a weak D call TRBD1 (5 bases). V was cut by 3 bases and J by 8 bases, with 13 bases left in between. The germline V gene encodes CDR1 SQVTM and CDR2 ANQGSEA. The CDR3 consists of 13 residues. The CDR3 sequence is CSVEVRAREKLFF. The CDR3 nucleotides are TGCAGCGTTGAGGTCAGGGCCAGGGAAAAACTGTTTTTT.

This clonotype was detected many times. This rearrangement joins TRBV14 to TRBJ2-1; D is possibly TRBD2 (5 bases). The CDR3 is 13 residues long. CDR1 is SGHDN, CDR2 FVKESK, per germline. V lost 4 bases and J lost 3, with 7 bases in between. CDR3 sequence reads: CASSPRDYNEQFF. CDR3 nucleotides: TGTGCCAGCAGCCCCCGGGACTACAATGAGCAGTTCTTC.

This clonotype has only a few counts. This rearrangement joins TRBV7-3 to TRBJ1-1; D is unresolved. The germline V gene has CDR1 SGHTA and CDR2 FQGTGA. Trimming took 0 bases from V and 1 from J, leaving 9 bases between them. The length of the CDR3 is 15 residues. The CDR3: CASSLTPSPNTEAFF. CDR3 DNA: TGTGCCAGCAGCTTAACCCCTTCACCGAACACTGAAGCTTTCTTT.

This clonotype occurred many times. CDR3 loop: CASSYSPGYQPQHF. In DNA, the CDR3 is TGTGCCAGCAGTTACTCGCCAGGCTATCAGCCCCAGCATTTT. V gene TRBV6-2 or TRBV6-3 combines with J gene TRBJ1-5; D is ambiguous. Germline values: CDR1 MNHEY, CDR2 SVGEGT. Trimming shortened V by 0 bases and J by 5 bases, and 8 bases separated the two germline ends. This CDR3 spans 14 amino acids.

A few counts support this clonotype. This rearrangement joins TRBV5-8 to TRBJ2-7; D call uncertain. This CDR3 region has 14 residues. Germline loops: CDR1 SGHTS, CDR2 YDEGEE. Trimming removed 2 bases at V and 2 bases at J, with 11 bases between. In DNA, the CDR3 is TGTGCCAGCAGCTTTGGTCAGGATGCCTACGAGCAGTACTTC. Its translation is CASSFGQDAYEQYF. Together with reference TRBV5-8 and TRBJ2-7, the CDR3 gives the full variable domain: EAGVTQSPTHLIKTRGQQATLRCSPISGHTSVYWYQQALGLGLQFLLWYDEGEERNRGNFPPRFSGRQFPNYSSELNVNALELEDSALYLCASSFGQDAYEQYFGPGTRLTVT.

J is TRBJ2-3 and V is TRBV7-2; the D is unclear. V gave up 2 bases and J gave up 1 base, with 7 bases separating them. The CDR3 sequence is 14 residues long. Germline values: CDR1 SGHTA, CDR2 FQGNSA. CDR3 residues: CASSLISRTDTQYF. CDR3 in DNA: TGTGCCAGCAGCTTAATCTCGCGCACAGATACGCAGTATTTT.